The present TCR beta chain was sequenced within a study of blood T cell repertoires in COVID-19. Study-level information: Sites in the United States, Italy and Spain provided acute and convalescent COVID-19 samples. The analysed material was cDNA or gDNA that came from T cells, B-cell-depleted T cells, or PBMCs.

This clone came up once. With 4 bases removed from V and 6 bases from J, the gap between germline ends came to 16 bases. Germline lookup yields CDR1 SGHRS and CDR2 YFSETQ. The CDR3 covers 15 residues. TCRdb's table, derived via immunoSEQ multiplex PCR, lists solely in-frame clones and lacks some. Among roughly 180,000 clones listed, approximately 84% were seen once. V is TRBV5-1 and J is TRBJ1-4; D remains unclear. The sequence was obtained from a human donor in a cohort sampled during active COVID-19. Sequencing was carried out using peripheral blood. CDR3 loop: CASSPGLVTDEKLFF. The CDR3 nucleotides are TGCGCCAGCAGCCCCGGACTCGTCACGGATGAAAAACTGTTTTTT.